The clone carrying this T cell receptor (beta chain) was found once. The antigen is not known. Pregnant or lactating patients and those with other autoimmune diseases or uncontrolled infections were excluded. The data stem from a study of Graves' ophthalmopathy and Graves' hyperthyroidism. Across the whole study: The term stable hyperthyroidism indicated an absence of ophthalmopathy within 18 months of follow-up.

The V segment lost 4 bases and the J segment 5 bases; nucleotides outside the gene matches: 7. The germline CDR1 and CDR2 sequences are DFQATT and SNEGSKA (reference sequence). The CDR3 has 13 amino acids. Study outcomes and limitations: The model forecast ophthalmopathy progression, reaching 70.59% sensitivity and around 72% specificity.

The authors amplified TCR beta CDR3 regions, and they did so from RNA transcripts for repertoire sequencing. First-round RT-PCR with HTBI primers preceded a second-round multiplex PCR. A single record per CDR3 protein comes from TCRdb applying MiXCR to the multiplex PCR reads. The sample has more than 1,000,000 distinct CDR3 sequences, about two fifths seen once. This sequence joins TRBV20-1 and TRBJ2-5; 7 bases align to TRBD1. What was sequenced was peripheral blood or thyroid tissue (not recorded which). This clonotype was sampled from an adult man with Graves' hyperthyroidism. The CDR3 DNA reads TGCAGTGCTAAAGACAGGGAGTCGGAGACCCAGTACTTC. It yields the protein CSAKDRESETQYF.